Listed below are T cell receptor beta chains from one sample, sequenced in a study of blood T cells in healthy people across ages. TCRdb itself ran the 5' RACE reads through MiXCR, one entry per CDR3 protein. The sample comprises some 760,000 distinct CDR3 sequences, approximately 25% of which are singletons, and just under 9.5% rests with the top ten. The same sample was also used in a study of T cells of mothers and their children.

Sequences were obtained from blood. All receptors derive from a boy aged 5-17 years in good health. Both conserved end residues are part of each CDR3. D genes are given only for firm matches. A clone size is listed for some rows: how often the clone was seen (once, few, many), or a class if it is expanded.

CDR3	DNA	J	size	D	V
CSVDFYTSGGETQYF	TGCAGCGTTGACTTTTATACCTCGGGTGGGGAGACCCAGTACTTC	TRBJ2-5	-	-	TRBV29-1
CAGSYGAGESSYEQYF	TGTGCCGGCAGTTACGGGGCAGGAGAGAGCTCCTACGAGCAGTACTTC	TRBJ2-7	few	-	TRBV6-5
CASGVSGSGTDTQYF	TGTGCCAGCGGCGTTAGCGGGAGTGGAACAGATACGCAGTATTTT	TRBJ2-3	-	TRBD2	TRBV28
CSVGLAGGETDTQYF	TGCAGCGTTGGACTAGCGGGAGGGGAAACAGATACGCAGTATTTT	TRBJ2-3	-	TRBD2	TRBV29-1
CASSGAGANVLTF	TGTGCCAGCTCTGGGGCTGGGGCCAACGTCCTGACTTTC	TRBJ2-6	-	-	TRBV6-5
CASSLATSGVQETQYF	TGTGCCAGCAGTTTAGCAACTAGCGGGGTCCAAGAGACCCAGTACTTC	TRBJ2-5	-	TRBD2	TRBV12-3/TRBV12-4
CASSLEDYQETQYF	TGCGCCAGCAGCTTGGAAGATTACCAAGAGACCCAGTACTTC	TRBJ2-5	-	-	TRBV5-1
CASIKTRGYSNQPQHF	TGTGCCAGCATTAAGACAAGAGGCTATAGCAATCAGCCCCAGCATTTT	TRBJ1-5	few	-	TRBV28
CASSFTGQGQPQHF	TGTGCCAGCAGTTTCACAGGGCAGGGGCAGCCCCAGCATTTT	TRBJ1-5	-	-	TRBV28
CASSQRASIPLF	TGTGCCAGCAGCCAACGTGCTAGCATCCCACTCTTC	TRBJ2-5	few	-	TRBV3-1
CSARGGWGSNTEAFF	TGCAGTGCTAGAGGTGGGTGGGGATCCAACACTGAAGCTTTCTTT	TRBJ1-1	-	-	TRBV20-1
CASIQGVGAQFF	TGTGCCAGCATCCAGGGCGTGGGCGCGCAGTTCTTC	TRBJ2-1	few	-	TRBV12-3/TRBV12-4
CSVVLAGGHTDTQYF	TGCAGCGTTGTACTAGCGGGAGGGCATACAGATACGCAGTATTTT	TRBJ2-3	-	TRBD2	TRBV29-1
CASSPLGVMADTQYF	TGTGCCAGCAGTCCCCTTGGGGTGATGGCAGATACGCAGTATTTT	TRBJ2-3	-	-	TRBV12-3/TRBV12-4
CASSPLAGVYEQYF	TGTGCCAGCAGTCCACTAGCGGGGGTCTACGAGCAGTACTTC	TRBJ2-7	few	TRBD2	TRBV6-5
CASSLGGTGGEKLVF	TGTGCCAGCAGTTTAGGGGGGACAGGAGGTGAAAAACTGGTTTTT	TRBJ1-4	-	TRBD1	TRBV12-3/TRBV12-4
CASSYELGQETQYF	TGTGCCAGCAGCTATGAGCTGGGTCAAGAGACCCAGTACTTC	TRBJ2-5	few	-	TRBV12-3/TRBV12-4
CASSLAWVRGPEAFF	TGTGCCAGCAGTTTAGCGTGGGTCAGGGGCCCTGAAGCTTTCTTT	TRBJ1-1	-	-	TRBV12-3/TRBV12-4
CASSLPGGSPLHF	TGCGCCAGCAGCTTGCCAGGGGGTTCACCCCTCCACTTT	TRBJ1-6	-	TRBD1	TRBV5-1
CASSKRLLGGLCYGYTF	TGTGCCAGCAGCAAAAGGTTGCTAGGGGGCTTATGTTATGGCTACACCTTC	TRBJ1-2	few	-	TRBV21-1
CSALIQSHTYEQYF	TGCAGTGCCCTAATCCAGTCCCATACCTACGAGCAGTACTTC	TRBJ2-7	-	-	TRBV20-1
CSAGLRTDTQYF	TGCAGCGCGGGGCTGCGCACAGATACGCAGTATTTT	TRBJ2-3	-	-	TRBV29-1